A single T cell receptor (beta chain) is shown here with its context. Its specific antigen is unknown. A much larger clone is a single base away; this may be a read error. The sample is drawn from a study of T cells in Graves' hyperthyroidism and ophthalmopathy (dated by TCRdb to between 2018 and 2021). Some background on the complete study: To identify TCR V-J signatures that set the groups apart, the researchers used a discovery cohort of 100 patients, made up of approximately 43 with Graves' ophthalmopathy and about 60 with stable Graves' hyperthyroidism. Prospective prediction of ophthalmopathy was tested in an independent validation cohort consisting of 18 to 20 hyperthyroidism patients and around 17 patients who later progressed to ophthalmopathy. The roughly 94 discovery patients were randomly divided into training and test sets at a 7:3 ratio. Thyroid tissue and blood T-cell repertoires from about six Graves' hyperthyroidism patients were also compared in the study. After blood sampling, hyperthyroidism patients were treated with methimazole at a starting dose of 30 mg daily, and ophthalmopathy patients were treated with high-dose intravenous methylprednisolone. The paper reports TCR Vbeta CDR3 sequencing of 140 or so peripheral blood samples: around 41 ophthalmopathy, 75 to 80 hyperthyroidism and around 17 progressor patients. Broad study findings and their caveats: In validation, progression to ophthalmopathy was predicted by the model with roughly 69% sensitivity and around 75% specificity, a median of 6.5 months before onset. Blood samples also contained most of the expanded thyroid clonotypes (frequency above 0.001), which suggests that blood repertoires may reflect thyroid immune responses. No statistical method was used to set the sample size in advance, and investigators knew the group allocation. A model built on a 13 V-J signature distinguished ophthalmopathy from stable hyperthyroidism, reaching roughly 88% sensitivity and around 81% specificity in cross-validation and 80%/75% in testing.

The TCR beta CDR3 regions were amplified from the RNA transcripts. For the first round of RT-PCR on the TCR CDR3, the HTBI primer set was used together with the Qiagen OneStep RT-PCR kit. Libraries were constructed in a second round of multiplex PCR, after which size selection and purification were carried out. Libraries were sequenced paired-end with 100 bp reads on an Illumina HiSeq2000. The paper's processing steps were these. SOAPnuke was used to process the raw data, throwing out any read that contained adapters or uncalled bases, had a mean Phred below 15, or lacked an exact constant-primer or identifier match. High-quality paired reads were merged with COPE v1.2.5, and unique nucleotide sequences were defined as clonotypes. Clonotypes were aligned to IMGT TRBV, TRBD and TRBJ reference segments using MiTCR v1.1. The analysis was restricted to V-J combinations with a frequency above 0.0001, which together covered just over 98% of the repertoires. The TCS score was defined as the ratio of F50 (clonal expansion) to E x V (chaos), calculated using BLOSUM62-based TCRdist between CDR3 peptides within each V-J. Welch's t-statistics and random forest reduced 500 to 650 V-J features to roughly 13, which were used in a naive Bayes classifier (R e1071). The Morisita-Horn index was used to measure how similar the thyroid and blood repertoires were. TCRdb reworked the public reads: Q25 trimming with fastp, MiXCR clone assembly, productive beta chains retained. Under each unique CDR3 protein, matching rows form one entry showing the most common genes and DNA. Here the V and J calls rest on TCRdb's processing, not on the authors' analysis. The sample table holds almost 600,000 distinct CDR3 sequences, of which 40% to 55% were seen once. Clones ranked in the top ten supply more than 7.5% of the sample.

Graves' hyperthyroidism was defined as stable when no progression to ophthalmopathy occurred over 18 months of follow-up. Hyperthyroidism patients were aged 18 to 65 years and newly diagnosed, with disease duration of less than 2 months. The study excluded patients with uncontrolled infections, other autoimmune diseases, pregnancy or lactation. Clinical symptoms, serum thyroxine and TRAb, thyroid ultrasound, and orbital computed tomography formed the basis for the diagnoses. Total RNA was extracted using Trizol reagent, and RNA quality was assessed on an Agilent 2100 Bioanalyzer. CDR1 is given as MNHEY and CDR2 as SVGAGI, both from the germline V gene. From cysteine to phenylalanine, the CDR3 is 14 amino acids long. CDR3 DNA is the only sequence kept; it has 42 bases, read in frame from the first base.

The material sequenced was peripheral blood or thyroid tissue (not recorded which). The chain is made from TRBV6-5 and TRBJ2-5, with 9 bases aligning to TRBD2. This TCR derives from a young woman with Graves' hyperthyroidism. The DNA reads as follows: TGTGCCAGCAGTTATAGGGTAGCGGGAGAGGCCCAGTACTTC. Translated, this is CASSYRVAGEAQYF.